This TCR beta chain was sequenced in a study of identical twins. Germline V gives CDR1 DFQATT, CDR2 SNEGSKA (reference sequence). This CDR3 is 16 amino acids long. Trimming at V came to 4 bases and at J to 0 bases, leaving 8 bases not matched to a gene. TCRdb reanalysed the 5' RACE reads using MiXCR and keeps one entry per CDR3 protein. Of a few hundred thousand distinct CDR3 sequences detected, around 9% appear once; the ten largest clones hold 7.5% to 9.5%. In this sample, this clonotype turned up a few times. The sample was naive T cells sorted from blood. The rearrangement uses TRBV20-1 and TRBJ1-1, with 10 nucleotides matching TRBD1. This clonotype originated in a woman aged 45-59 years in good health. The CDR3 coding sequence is TGCAGTGCTACGTCCCGGGACAGGGGAATGAACACTGAAGCTTTCTTT. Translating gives CSATSRDRGMNTEAFF.